What follows are 26 T cell receptor beta chains derived from one specimen sequenced in a study of cytomegalovirus exposure and HLA in healthy donors. A multiplex PCR was run with 60 Vbeta primers and 13 Jbeta primers. Sequenced by immunoSEQ multiplex PCR; TCRdb stores in-frame clones only, minus some. Of over 150,000 clones in the sample, 79% were seen once. Sequenced sample: PBMCs. All receptors come from a woman aged 18-35 years in good health and CMV-seronegative.

The rearrangement links TRBV7-8 to TRBJ2-2; the match to TRBD2 covers 11 bases. Germline V lookup: CDR1 SGHVS, CDR2 FQNEAQ. The CDR3 is 18 amino acids. The junction had 12 bases not matched to a gene; V was cut back by 5 bases and J by 4 bases. CDR3 protein: CASSPRGSGGAGTGELFF. The CDR3 region has the DNA TGTGCCAGCAGCCCTCGGGGTAGCGGGGGGGCGGGCACCGGGGAGCTGTTTTTT.

The chain joins TRBV19 to TRBJ2-7, with 7 positions matching TRBD2. The ends lost 3 bases at V and 3 bases at J; junction bases unmatched: 14. The CDR3 runs 17 residues. CDR1 and CDR2 (germline): LNHDA, SQIVND (reference sequence). The CDR3 sequence: CASSMRSGLAENYEQYF. CDR3 nucleotides: TGTGCCAGTAGTATGAGGTCTGGCCTAGCGGAAAACTACGAGCAGTACTTC. The whole variable domain, remainder taken from reference TRBV19 and TRBJ2-7, is DGGITQSPKYLFRKEGQNVTLSCEQNLNHDAMYWYRQDPGQGLRLIYYSQIVNDFQKGDIAEGYSVSREKKESFPLTVTSAQKNPTAFYLCASSMRSGLAENYEQYFGPGTRLTVT.

The chain has TRBV6-6 and TRBJ1-1; maybe TRBD1 (5 bases). The germline gives CDR1 MNHNY, CDR2 SVGAGI (reference sequence). The V and J ends lost 2 bases and 1 base respectively, with 14 bases between them. CDR3 length: 16 residues. The DNA of the CDR3 is TGTGCCAGCAGTTACGGATGGCACAGGCCGAACACTGAAGCTTTCTTT. This encodes CASSYGWHRPNTEAFF.

This rearrangement joins TRBV4-3 to TRBJ2-1; weak D call: TRBD1 (6 bases). CDR3 length equals 16 residues. CDR1 is LGHNA, CDR2 YSLEER, per germline. V was cut by 0 bases and J by 4 bases, with 13 bases left in between. The CDR3 DNA follows: TGCGCCAGCAGCCAAGAGTTAGGGGGTAATTACAATGAGCAGTTCTTC. The encoded protein is CASSQELGGNYNEQFF.

The J gene is TRBJ2-7, the V gene TRBV27; perhaps TRBD1 as D (5 bases). V was shortened by 2 bases and J by 2 bases, with 25 bases between the two germline ends. The CDR3 is 19 residues long. Germline V gene sequence: CDR1 MNHEY, CDR2 SMNVEV (reference sequence). The CDR3 region has the DNA TGTGCCAGCAGTTTAAACCCCCCGTTATGGGGCAGCCAGACCTACGAGCAGTACTTC. This sequence encodes CASSLNPPLWGSQTYEQYF.

The V call is TRBV13, the J call TRBJ2-7; possibly TRBD2 for D (6 bases). The length of the CDR3 is 14 residues. Trimming took off 5 bases at V and 3 bases at J, with 14 bases between the two ends. Germline assignment: CDR1 PRHDT and CDR2 FYEKMQ (reference sequence). The CDR3 DNA sequence: TGTGCCAGCAGCATTCGACTAGGGTACTACGAGCAGTACTTC. Amino acids: CASSIRLGYYEQYF.

The CDR3 bases are TGTGCCAGCAGCGCACAGGGGGCGGCCGAGCAGTACTTC. This sequence encodes CASSAQGAAEQYF. The J gene is TRBJ2-7, the V gene TRBV9; 9 nucleotides match TRBD1. CDR3 length equals 13 residues. Germline V gene sequence: CDR1 SGDLS, CDR2 YYNGEE. V was clipped by 3 bases and J by 6 bases; unmatched bases: 4.

The rearrangement joins TRBV6-6 to TRBJ1-5; D not resolved. V lost 2 bases, J lost 3 bases, and 11 bases lay in between. The CDR3 covers 15 residues. CDR1 and CDR2 (germline): MNHNY, SVGAGI (reference sequence). Here the CDR3 reads CASSYPPGDNQPQHF. In nucleotides, the CDR3 is TGTGCCAGCAGTTACCCCCCTGGAGACAATCAGCCCCAGCATTTT.

This chain connects TRBV7-9 to TRBJ1-5; 7 positions match TRBD1. Looked up from germline, CDR1 is SEHNR and CDR2 is FQNEAQ (reference sequence). The V segment lost 6 bases and the J segment 0 bases; nucleotides outside the gene matches: 2. The CDR3 loop spans 14 amino acids. CDR3 sequence reads: CASRGQNSNQPQHF. The CDR3 region has the DNA TGTGCCAGCAGGGGACAGAATAGCAATCAGCCCCAGCATTTT.

The genes are TRBV30 and TRBJ2-5, with no clear D. Trimming took 0 bases from V and 5 from J, leaving 7 bases between them. The CDR3 consists of 12 residues. Germline V gives CDR1 GTSNPN, CDR2 SVGIG (reference sequence). This CDR3 is CAWSVLEETQYF. Here the CDR3 DNA reads TGTGCCTGGAGTGTACTGGAGGAGACCCAGTACTTC.

The rearrangement links TRBV5-6 to TRBJ2-7, with TRBD2 as a possible D gene (6 bases). The CDR3 runs to 13 residues. Deletions cut 1 base from V and 4 bases from J, with 9 bases between. The germline V gene has CDR1 SGHDT and CDR2 YYEEEE. The CDR3, as DNA: TGTGCCAGCAGCTTGAAGGGGAGGTACGAGCAGTACTTC. This encodes CASSLKGRYEQYF.

The genes are TRBV10-3 and TRBJ1-6, with D hard to call. With 3 bases removed from V and 10 bases from J, the gap between germline ends came to 13 bases. Germline-derived CDR1 and CDR2 are ENHRY and SYGVKD. The CDR3 is 14 amino acids. The CDR3 region is CAISDSPLRSPLHF. CDR3 nucleotides: TGTGCCATCAGTGACTCCCCGCTCAGGTCACCCCTCCACTTT.

The gene calls are TRBV15 and TRBJ1-6; 9 bases fit TRBD1. Losses at the gene ends were 3 bases for V and 10 bases for J; bases not matched to a gene: 4. The CDR3 consists of 14 residues. CDR1 LNHNV and CDR2 YYDKDF come from the germline V gene (reference sequence). CDR3 in amino acids: CATSRGQGGSPLHF. The CDR3 nucleotides are TGTGCCACCAGCAGGGGACAGGGTGGCTCACCCCTCCACTTT.

The V call is TRBV4-3, the J call TRBJ2-7; 7 nucleotides align to TRBD1. Trimming took 3 bases from V and 3 from J; bases not matched to a gene: 14. The CDR3 has 17 amino acids. CDR1 is LGHNA, CDR2 YSLEER, per germline. The CDR3 DNA reads as TGCGCCAGCAGCCAGCAAAAGACAGGGTTCGGCCTCTACGAGCAGTACTTC. It specifies CASSQQKTGFGLYEQYF.

The chain joins TRBV5-1 to TRBJ2-5; tentatively, D is TRBD1 (5 bases). Germline loops: CDR1 SGHRS, CDR2 YFSETQ. V shed 1 base and J shed 5 bases, with 12 bases lying between them. This CDR3 has 14 amino acids. CDR3 nucleotide sequence: TGCGCCAGCAGCTTGCACCAGGGATCGGAGACCCAGTACTTC. Translated, it gives CASSLHQGSETQYF.

V is TRBV11-2 and J is TRBJ2-7, with 9 bases lining up with TRBD1. Germline trimming cut 4 bases from V and 3 bases from J; bases unmatched to any gene: 7. The CDR3 consists of 15 residues. Germline loops: CDR1 SGHAT, CDR2 FQNNGV. CDR3 residues: CASSSPGTGRYEQYF. DNA for the CDR3: TGTGCCAGCAGCTCTCCGGGGACAGGGCGCTACGAGCAGTACTTC.

The chain recombines TRBV27 with TRBJ1-2; 8 nucleotides line up with TRBD1. Per germline, CDR1 MNHEY and CDR2 SMNVEV (reference sequence). The CDR3 covers 16 residues. V lost 6 bases and J lost 0; bases outside the gene matches: 9. DNA for the CDR3: TGTGCCAGCAGCCCTACCCCGGGACAGGCTAACTATGGCTACACCTTC. This sequence encodes CASSPTPGQANYGYTF.

This rearrangement joins TRBV4-2 to TRBJ2-7; D uncertain. Trimming shortened V by 0 bases and J by 2 bases, and 5 bases separated the two germline ends. Germline V gene lookup returns CDR1 LGHNA and CDR2 YNFKEQ. The CDR3 is made up of 13 amino acids. CDR3 in amino acids: CASSQEGPYEQYF. For the CDR3, the DNA is TGTGCCAGCAGCCAAGAGGGCCCCTACGAGCAGTACTTC.

The gene calls are TRBV30 and TRBJ2-1, with 7 nucleotides matching TRBD2. With V trimmed by 5 bases and J by 2 bases, 3 bases remained unmatched. Germline CDR1 reads GTSNPN; CDR2 reads SVGIG (reference sequence). This CDR3 spans 13 amino acids. The CDR3 nucleotides are TGTGCCTGGCGGGAGGTAGCCTACAATGAGCAGTTCTTC. It translates to CAWREVAYNEQFF.

The chain links TRBV6-5 to TRBJ2-3; 9 bases align to TRBD1. Per germline, CDR1 MNHEY and CDR2 SVGAGI. The CDR3 consists of 13 residues. Trimming at V came to 8 bases and at J to 1 base, leaving 1 base not matched to a gene. CDR3 DNA sequence: TGTGCCAGCCGACAGGGGGGCACAGATACGCAGTATTTT. This translates into CASRQGGTDTQYF.

This clone has only one observation. CDR3 nucleotide sequence: TGTGCCAGCAGGTCAGGGCCCCTCGGGAACTATGGCTACACCTTC. Translated, it gives CASRSGPLGNYGYTF. The J gene is TRBJ1-2, the V gene TRBV2, with a weak D call TRBD1 (5 bases). Trimming cost V 6 bases and J 2 bases, with 16 bases left between them. The CDR3 totals 15 residues. In germline, CDR1 is SNHLY, CDR2 FYNNEI.

This chain links TRBV5-1 with TRBJ1-2; maybe TRBD1 (5 bases). The CDR3 runs 15 residues. CDR1 and CDR2 (germline): SGHRS, YFSETQ. Between the trimmed V and J ends, which lost 0 bases and 1 base, there was a span of 10 bases. Here the CDR3 reads CASSLDRGNNYGYTF. The CDR3 coding sequence is TGCGCCAGCAGCTTGGATAGGGGCAATAACTATGGCTACACCTTC. Full variable domain (remainder filled in from reference TRBV5-1 and TRBJ1-2): KAGVTQTPRYLIKTRGQQVTLSCSPISGHRSVSWYQQTPGQGLQFLFEYFSETQRNKGNFPGRFSGRQFSNSRSEMNVSTLELGDSALYLCASSLDRGNNYGYTFGSGTRLTVV.

The gene calls are TRBV4-2 and TRBJ2-7; 9 nucleotides line up with TRBD1. This CDR3 contains 16 residues. Germline V CDR1 and CDR2: LGHNA, YNFKEQ. Germline trimming cut 1 base from V and 3 bases from J; bases unmatched to any gene: 7. The CDR3, as DNA: TGTGCCAGCAGCCAAGTCGTCCGGGACAGGGTCTACGAGCAGTACTTC. The encoded protein is CASSQVVRDRVYEQYF.

The CDR3 nucleotides are TGTGCCAGCAGCCAAGATAGGGCTAGCGGGAGCAATGAGCAGTTCTTC. This gives the protein CASSQDRASGSNEQFF. The rearrangement uses TRBV4-2 and TRBJ2-1; 10 positions agree with TRBD2. J gave up 6 bases and V 0 bases, and 5 bases lay outside the gene matches. CDR1 is LGHNA and CDR2 is YNFKEQ in the germline V gene. The CDR3 runs to 16 residues.

In this sample, this clone turned up a few times. The V gene is TRBV10-3, the J gene TRBJ1-4, with D tentatively TRBD1 (6 bases). V was shortened by 3 bases and J by 7 bases, with 12 bases between the two germline ends. There are 14 residues in the CDR3. Germline loops: CDR1 ENHRY, CDR2 SYGVKD. In DNA form, the CDR3 reads TGTGCCATCAGTGATGGGGGCAGGGGTGAAAAACTGTTTTTT. It is translated as CAISDGGRGEKLFF.

The CDR3 region has the DNA TGTGCCAGCAGCCAGACAGGGGAGCAGTACTTC. Its protein is CASSQTGEQYF. V is TRBV27 and J is TRBJ2-7; TRBD1 matches 7 bases. CDR1 is MNHEY and CDR2 is SMNVEV in the germline V gene (reference sequence). The ends lost 6 bases at V and 7 bases at J; junction bases unmatched: 3. The CDR3 is 11 residues long.